This T cell receptor (beta chain) is from a study of vaccination and CD4 T cells after COVID-19. Germline values: CDR1 MDHEN, CDR2 SYDVKM. Germline trimming cut 3 bases from V and 3 bases from J; bases unmatched to any gene: 8. The CDR3 runs to 16 residues. General study points: Recorded median SARS-CoV-2-reactive clonotype numbers increased from around 21 to 38 without reaching significance.

The treatment is: approximately 11-day PBMC culture with coronavirus spike peptide pools or control peptides (ViraFEST assay). By sample share, this clonotype is medium-sized (0.01 to 0.1%). Its specificity is not known. Sequence data for DNA of cultured CD4+ T cells were generated by the Oncomine TCR Beta short-read assay. Once CD4+ T cells had been cultured, genomic DNA was extracted from them. A single record per CDR3 protein comes from TCRdb applying MiXCR to the PCR reads. Of roughly 6,600 distinct CDR3 sequences in the sample, approximately 21% were seen once. The sequencing used CD4+ T cells from blood, cultured in vitro, collected after SARS-CoV-2 vaccination. This clonotype was obtained from a human donor who had recovered from COVID-19. The chain uses TRBV28 and TRBJ2-3, with 8 nucleotides matching TRBD2. CDR3 region: CASSLAPGTRTDTQYF. The CDR3 DNA follows: TGTGCCAGCAGTTTGGCGCCCGGGACTAGAACAGATACGCAGTATTTT.